This TCR beta chain was recorded in a study of blood T cell repertoires in COVID-19. The wider study: COVID-19 samples, acute and convalescent, were from the United States, Italy and Spain. Nucleic acid was either cDNA or gDNA, and it came from T cells, B-cell-depleted T cells, or PBMCs.

CDR3 length: 13 residues. Germline V CDR1 and CDR2: SGHTA, FQGNSA. V lost 5 bases, J lost 1 base, and 8 bases lay in between. The sample holds one count of this clone. The authors' processing: Cell counts per sample came from amplifying reference gene primers. TCRdb's table, derived via immunoSEQ multiplex PCR, lists solely in-frame clones and lacks some. V, J and clone size reflect that table, while D and trimming were determined from the DNA. Of 250,000 to 350,000 clones detected, around 89% appear once; the ten largest clones hold approximately 0.84%. The receptor was isolated from a young man with acute or convalescent COVID-19. This chain joins TRBV7-2 and TRBJ2-5; D call uncertain. Sequencing was done on a sample of peripheral blood. CDR3 sequence (DNA): TGTGCCAGCAGCGATTACAGCCAAGAGACCCAGTACTTC. It translates to CASSDYSQETQYF.